A single sample is the source of the 26 T cell receptor beta chains below, sequenced in a study of blood T cell repertoires in COVID-19. The method was immunoSEQ multiplex PCR; TCRdb's version includes in-frame clones alone and lacks a portion of them. The data show 55,000 to 65,000 clones, roughly 79% seen once. The sample comprised peripheral blood. These TCRs come from a man in his sixties with acute or convalescent COVID-19.

The chain is built from TRBV7-9 and TRBJ2-2; D remains ambiguous. The germline V gene has CDR1 SEHNR and CDR2 FQNEAQ (reference sequence). Trimming removed 0 bases from V and 4 bases from J, with 9 bases in between. The length of the CDR3 is 15 residues. CDR3 sequence reads: CASSLAGSLTGELFF. DNA for the CDR3: TGTGCCAGCAGCTTAGCGGGCAGTCTCACCGGGGAGCTGTTTTTT.

The genes are TRBV19 and TRBJ1-4; D is ambiguous. There are 13 residues in the CDR3. CDR1 LNHDA and CDR2 SQIVND come from the germline V gene (reference sequence). Trimming took off 5 bases at V and 4 bases at J, with 8 bases between the two ends. The CDR3 coding sequence is TGTGCCAGTAGTCTCCGAGATAATGAAAAACTGTTTTTT. This codes for CASSLRDNEKLFF.

Here the CDR3 DNA reads TGCGCCAGCAGTCGTACAGGGGTTGGATCACCCCTCCACTTT. Encoded protein: CASSRTGVGSPLHF. The chain joins TRBV4-1 to TRBJ1-6; TRBD1 agrees at 7 bases. CDR3 size: 14 residues. Per the germline V gene, CDR1 is MGHRA and CDR2 is YSYEKL. With V trimmed by 6 bases and J by 10 bases, 9 bases remained unmatched.

V gene TRBV28 combines with J gene TRBJ2-2, with TRBD2 matching 9 bases. Germline-derived CDR1 and CDR2 are MDHEN and SYDVKM. Trimming cost V 7 bases and J 7 bases; bases outside gene matches: 13. There are 16 residues in the CDR3. The CDR3 sequence: CASILSGGRDSGELFF. The CDR3 nucleotides are TGTGCCAGCATACTTAGCGGGGGCCGCGACAGCGGGGAGCTGTTTTTT. Variable domain in full (rest from reference TRBV28 and TRBJ2-2): DVKVTQSSRYLVKRTGEKVFLECVQDMDHENMFWYRQDPGLGLRLIYFSYDVKMKEKGDIPEGYSVSREKKERFSLILESASTNQTSMYLCASILSGGRDSGELFFGEGSRLTVL.

This chain uses TRBV11-2 with TRBJ2-2; maybe TRBD2 (6 bases). CDR3 length: 15 amino acids. The germline V and J ends were trimmed by 5 bases and 1 base, with 11 bases remaining between them. In germline, CDR1 is SGHAT, CDR2 FQNNGV. CDR3 nucleotides: TGTGCCAGCAGCCAAACGCGGGAGAACACCGGGGAGCTGTTTTTT. Translated: CASSQTRENTGELFF. The variable domain in full, completed from reference TRBV11-2 and TRBJ2-2, reads EAGVAQSPRYKIIEKRQSVAFWCNPISGHATLYWYQQILGQGPKLLIQFQNNGVVDDSQLPKDRFSAERLKGVDSTLKIQPAKLEDSAVYLCASSQTRENTGELFFGEGSRLTVL.

The chain carries TRBV5-1 and TRBJ2-2; 10 bases agree with TRBD1. This CDR3 comprises 22 residues. V gave up 1 base and J gave up 7 bases; unmatched junction bases: 25. Germline CDR1 and CDR2: SGHRS and YFSETQ. CDR3 residues: CASSLRPLPSPRDRGYVGELFF. CDR3 sequence (DNA): TGCGCCAGCAGCTTGCGTCCCCTTCCATCCCCCCGGGACAGGGGATATGTCGGGGAGCTGTTTTTT.

The chain links TRBV5-6 to TRBJ2-4; possibly TRBD1 for D (6 bases). This CDR3 comprises 15 residues. CDR1 is SGHDT and CDR2 is YYEEEE in the germline V gene. The V and J ends lost 3 bases and 0 bases respectively, with 10 bases between them. The CDR3 here is CASSSGRGAKNIQYF. In nucleotides, the CDR3 is TGTGCCAGCAGCTCGGGCAGGGGAGCCAAAAACATTCAGTACTTC.

This clone was seen ten or more times. The CDR3 sequence is CSVGGSSYEQYF. CDR3 DNA sequence: TGCAGCGTTGGTGGCAGCTCCTACGAGCAGTACTTC. The V and J genes are TRBV29-1 and TRBJ2-7; D is undetermined. Looked up from germline, CDR1 is SQVTM and CDR2 is ANQGSEA. Trimming removed 4 bases from V and 0 bases from J, with 7 bases in between. CDR3 size: 12 residues.

The chain carries TRBV2 and TRBJ2-3, with 8 positions matching TRBD1. The V and J ends lost 3 bases and 5 bases, in that order; junction bases with no gene match: 1. Germline CDR1 and CDR2: SNHLY and FYNNEI. There are 13 residues in the CDR3. The CDR3 coding sequence is TGTGCCAGCAGTGACAGGGGGCGAGATACGCAGTATTTT. It yields the protein CASSDRGRDTQYF. Based on the CDR3 plus reference TRBV2 and TRBJ2-3, the full variable domain is EPEVTQTPSHQVTQMGQEVILRCVPISNHLYFYWYRQILGQKVEFLVSFYNNEISEKSEIFDDQFSVERPDGSNFTLKIRSTKLEDSAMYFCASSDRGRDTQYFGPGTRLTVL.

J is TRBJ1-1 and V is TRBV19, with D possibly matching TRBD1 (6 bases). Germline V lookup: CDR1 LNHDA, CDR2 SQIVND (reference sequence). V was shortened by 10 bases and J by 3 bases, with 15 bases between the two germline ends. The CDR3 runs 13 residues. The CDR3 reads CATTQGWYTEAFF. DNA for the CDR3: TGTGCCACCACTCAGGGGTGGTACACTGAAGCTTTCTTT.

CDR3 DNA: TGTGCCAGCAGCCAAGCACTGGGCCTTAGCAATCAGCCCCAGCATTTT. Protein: CASSQALGLSNQPQHF. V is TRBV4-2 and J is TRBJ1-5; unclear D gene. Germline V CDR1 and CDR2: LGHNA, YNFKEQ. With 1 base removed from V and 0 bases from J, the gap between germline ends came to 10 bases. The CDR3 sequence is 16 residues long.

The chain joins TRBV27 to TRBJ1-1; D is perhaps TRBD1 (5 bases). With 6 bases removed from V and 5 bases from J, the gap between germline ends came to 7 bases. CDR1 is MNHEY and CDR2 is SMNVEV in the germline V gene (reference sequence). The CDR3 is 11 amino acids. The CDR3: CASRGQTEAFF. DNA of the CDR3: TGTGCCAGCAGGGGGCAAACTGAAGCTTTCTTT.

The rearrangement uses TRBV5-1 and TRBJ1-4; D not certain. Trimming removed 0 bases at V and 8 bases at J, with 8 bases between. This CDR3 spans 13 amino acids. Per the germline V gene, CDR1 is SGHRS and CDR2 is YFSETQ. The CDR3 loop reads CASSLGEGEKLFF. The CDR3 DNA follows: TGCGCCAGCAGCTTGGGGGAGGGAGAAAAACTGTTTTTT.

The V call is TRBV5-4, the J call TRBJ2-3, with D possibly TRBD2 on 6 matching bases. This CDR3 comprises 14 residues. Germline CDR1 and CDR2: SGHNT and YYREEE (reference sequence). Between the trimmed V and J ends, which lost 4 bases and 6 bases, there was a span of 15 bases. In DNA form, the CDR3 reads TGTGCCAGCAGCCCGGGGGTAGAGCAGGATACGCAGTATTTT. It encodes CASSPGVEQDTQYF. The full variable domain, with the rest looked up from reference TRBV5-4 and TRBJ2-3, is ETGVTQSPTHLIKTRGQQVTLRCSSQSGHNTVSWYQQALGQGPQFIFQYYREEENGRGNFPPRFSGLQFPNYSSELNVNALELDDSALYLCASSPGVEQDTQYFGPGTRLTVL.

This clone was seen once. The chain couples TRBV5-1 to TRBJ2-3, with D possibly matching TRBD2 (5 bases). Germline V lookup: CDR1 SGHRS, CDR2 YFSETQ. Trimming pared 2 bases from V and 4 bases from J, leaving 8 bases between. The CDR3 totals 13 residues. CDR3 sequence: CASSFEGSDTQYF. The DNA of the CDR3 is TGCGCCAGCAGCTTTGAGGGCTCAGATACGCAGTATTTT.

CDR3 sequence (DNA): TGTGCCAGCAGTGGAGGGACAGGTCAAGTCGGGCAAGAGACCCAGTACTTC. Protein product: CASSGGTGQVGQETQYF. V is TRBV2 and J is TRBJ2-5; 8 positions match TRBD1. The CDR3 spans 17 residues. Germline CDR1 SNHLY, CDR2 FYNNEI. V gave up 4 bases and J gave up 2 bases; unmatched junction bases: 12.

CDR3 bases: TGCGCCAGCAGCTTGCCCGACACATCCTCTGGAAACACCATATATTTT. Translation gives CASSLPDTSSGNTIYF. This chain links TRBV5-1 with TRBJ1-3; D remains unclear. The CDR3 is made up of 16 amino acids. V lost 1 base to trimming and J lost 0 bases, with 11 bases between them. Germline V gives CDR1 SGHRS, CDR2 YFSETQ.

The chain joins TRBV5-1 to TRBJ2-5, with 9 bases that match TRBD2. Germline trimming cut 0 bases from V and 1 base from J; bases unmatched to any gene: 13. Germline V gives CDR1 SGHRS, CDR2 YFSETQ. The CDR3 consists of 19 residues. CDR3 sequence reads: CASSLGYVAGANSQETQYF. The CDR3 coding sequence is TGCGCCAGCAGCTTGGGTTACGTAGCGGGGGCTAACTCCCAAGAGACCCAGTACTTC. Supplemented by reference TRBV5-1 and TRBJ2-5, the full variable domain reads KAGVTQTPRYLIKTRGQQVTLSCSPISGHRSVSWYQQTPGQGLQFLFEYFSETQRNKGNFPGRFSGRQFSNSRSEMNVSTLELGDSALYLCASSLGYVAGANSQETQYFGPGTRLLVL.

This clone appeared once. The V and J genes are TRBV24-1 and TRBJ2-2, with D possibly TRBD2 on 5 matching bases. The CDR3 loop spans 14 amino acids. Germline V gene sequence: CDR1 KGHDR, CDR2 SFDVKD. Trimming removed 1 base from V and 5 bases from J, with 7 bases in between. This chain's CDR3 is CATSDFSGTGELFF. The CDR3 nucleotides are TGTGCCACCAGTGATTTCTCGGGGACCGGGGAGCTGTTTTTT.

This chain connects TRBV21-1 to TRBJ2-2; TRBD1 is the table's D call and was not checked against the DNA. TRBV21-1 is listed as a pseudogene. This CDR3 is 16 amino acids long. CDR3 loop: CASSNPPGTGTGELFF. The CDR3 nucleotides are TGTGCCAGCAGCAATCCCCCAGGGACAGGGACCGGGGAGCTGTTTTTT.

This clone was detected only once. The chain has TRBV7-2 and TRBJ1-1; tentatively, D is TRBD1 (6 bases). Per germline, CDR1 SGHTA and CDR2 FQGNSA. Trimming left V 0 bases short and J 1 base short, with 9 bases between. The CDR3 runs 15 residues. The chain's CDR3 is CASSLAGTTNTEAFF. The DNA of the CDR3 is TGTGCCAGCAGCTTAGCCGGGACAACGAACACTGAAGCTTTCTTT.

The chain links TRBV6-5 to TRBJ2-2, with a possible D match to TRBD1 (6 bases). V was shortened by 5 bases and J by 0 bases, with 10 bases between the two germline ends. Germline V gene sequence: CDR1 MNHEY, CDR2 SVGAGI. CDR3 length equals 15 residues. The CDR3 DNA follows: TGTGCCAGCAGTATCCGGGACACGAACACCGGGGAGCTGTTTTTT. The encoded protein is CASSIRDTNTGELFF.

This clone appeared a few times. V and J are TRBV28 and TRBJ2-2; the D gene is possibly TRBD1 (8 bases). CDR1 is MDHEN and CDR2 is SYDVKM in the germline V gene. The CDR3 has 14 residues. Trimming pared 5 bases from V and 5 bases from J, leaving 12 bases between. CDR3 sequence: CASSDRGGTGELFF. CDR3 sequence (DNA): TGTGCCAGCAGTGACAGGGGAGGGACCGGGGAGCTGTTTTTT.

This rearrangement joins TRBV5-1 to TRBJ2-1; 10 bases match TRBD1. This CDR3 is 15 amino acids long. Trimming removed 4 bases from V and 7 bases from J; junction bases left unmatched: 8. Germline assignment: CDR1 SGHRS and CDR2 YFSETQ. The CDR3: CASSEGTGEGNEQFF. CDR3 DNA sequence: TGCGCCAGCAGCGAGGGGACAGGGGAAGGGAATGAGCAGTTCTTC.

The V and J genes are TRBV6-1 and TRBJ1-1, with D tentatively TRBD1 (6 bases). The CDR3 extends over 15 amino acids. Trimming took 2 bases from V and 5 from J, leaving 15 bases between them. Germline V gene data show CDR1 as MNHNS and CDR2 as SASEGT. Here the CDR3 reads CASSEPYRVWTEAFF. In DNA, the CDR3 is TGTGCCAGCAGTGAACCCTACAGGGTATGGACTGAAGCTTTCTTT.

This chain uses TRBV7-3 with TRBJ2-2; TRBD2 matches at 12 bases. The V and J ends lost 5 bases and 0 bases, in that order; junction bases with no gene match: 10. This CDR3 has 19 amino acids. CDR1 and CDR2 (germline): SGHTA, FQGTGA. The CDR3 DNA reads as TGTGCCAGCAGCCCCCGGGCTAGCGGGGGGGCCCCGAACACCGGGGAGCTGTTTTTT. Amino acids: CASSPRASGGAPNTGELFF.